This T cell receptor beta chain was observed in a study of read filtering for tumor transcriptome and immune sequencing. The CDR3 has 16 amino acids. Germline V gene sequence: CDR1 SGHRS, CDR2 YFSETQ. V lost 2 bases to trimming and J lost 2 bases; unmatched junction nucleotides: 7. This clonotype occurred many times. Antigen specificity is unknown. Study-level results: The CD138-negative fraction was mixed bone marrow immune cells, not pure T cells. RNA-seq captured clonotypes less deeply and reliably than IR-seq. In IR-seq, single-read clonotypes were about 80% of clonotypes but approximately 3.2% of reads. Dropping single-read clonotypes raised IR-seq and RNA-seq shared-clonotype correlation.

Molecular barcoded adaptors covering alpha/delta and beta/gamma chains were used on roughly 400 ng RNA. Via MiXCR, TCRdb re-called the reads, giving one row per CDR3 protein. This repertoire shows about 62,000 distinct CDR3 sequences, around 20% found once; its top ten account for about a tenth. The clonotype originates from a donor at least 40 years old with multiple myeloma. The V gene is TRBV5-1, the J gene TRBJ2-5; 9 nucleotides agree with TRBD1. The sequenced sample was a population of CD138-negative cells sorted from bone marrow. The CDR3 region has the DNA TGCGCCAGCAGCTTCACCGCGGGACAGGGTCAAGAGACCCAGTACTTC. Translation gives CASSFTAGQGQETQYF.